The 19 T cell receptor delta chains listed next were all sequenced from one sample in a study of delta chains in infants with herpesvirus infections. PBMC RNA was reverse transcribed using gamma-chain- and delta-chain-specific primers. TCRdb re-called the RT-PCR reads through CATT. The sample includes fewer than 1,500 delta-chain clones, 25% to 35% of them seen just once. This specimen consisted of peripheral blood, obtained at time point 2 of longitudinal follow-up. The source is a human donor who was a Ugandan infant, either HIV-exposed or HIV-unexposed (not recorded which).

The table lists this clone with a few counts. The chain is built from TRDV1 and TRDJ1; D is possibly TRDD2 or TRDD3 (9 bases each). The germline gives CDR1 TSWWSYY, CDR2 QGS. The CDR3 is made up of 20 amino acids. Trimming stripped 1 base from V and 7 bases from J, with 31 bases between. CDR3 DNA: TGTGCTCTTGGGGAACAAGCGCTCCTTCCTACTTGGGGATACGCAGGTAAACTCATCTTT. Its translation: CALGEQALLPTWGYAGKLIF.

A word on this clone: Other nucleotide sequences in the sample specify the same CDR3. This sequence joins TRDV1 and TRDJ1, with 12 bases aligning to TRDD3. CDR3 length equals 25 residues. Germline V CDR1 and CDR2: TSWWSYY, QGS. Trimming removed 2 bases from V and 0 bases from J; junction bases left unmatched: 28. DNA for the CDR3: TGTGCTCTTGGGGAATCACCCCATGGTCTTTACTGGGGGATACTCCCGGCTCCCTACACCGATAAACTCATCTTT. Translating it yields CALGESPHGLYWGILPAPYTDKLIF.

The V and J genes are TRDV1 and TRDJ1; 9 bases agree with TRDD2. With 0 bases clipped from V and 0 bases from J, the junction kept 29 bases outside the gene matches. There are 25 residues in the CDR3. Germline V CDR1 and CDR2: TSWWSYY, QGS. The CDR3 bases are TGTGCTCTTGGGGAACTATATTTCCGGGCCTTCCTACTCACCAACCGCCCCCTTTACACCGATAAACTCATCTTT. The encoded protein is CALGELYFRAFLLTNRPLYTDKLIF.

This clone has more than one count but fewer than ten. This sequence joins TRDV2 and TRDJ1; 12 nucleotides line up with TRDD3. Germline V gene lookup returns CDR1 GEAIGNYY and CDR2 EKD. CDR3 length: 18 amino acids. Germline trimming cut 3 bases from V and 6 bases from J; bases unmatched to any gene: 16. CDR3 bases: TGTGCCTGTGACCGAGGGAACTGGGGGATACCCGGCGTCTATAAACTCATCTTT. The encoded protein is CACDRGNWGIPGVYKLIF.

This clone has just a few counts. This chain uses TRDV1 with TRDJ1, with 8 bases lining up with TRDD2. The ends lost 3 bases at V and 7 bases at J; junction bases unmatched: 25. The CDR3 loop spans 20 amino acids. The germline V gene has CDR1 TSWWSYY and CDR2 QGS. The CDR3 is CALGDPWAFLETWGPLKLIF. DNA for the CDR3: TGTGCTCTTGGGGACCCCTGGGCCTTCCTAGAGACCTGGGGACCCCTTAAACTCATCTTT.

As DNA, the CDR3 is TGTGCTCTTGGGGCCCGGGGGATACGCGTCCTATTGTGGTACACCGATAAACTCATCTTT. It yields the protein CALGARGIRVLLWYTDKLIF. The chain uses TRDV1 and TRDJ1; 10 bases match TRDD3. This CDR3 comprises 20 residues. Germline values: CDR1 TSWWSYY, CDR2 QGS. V lost 4 bases, J lost 0 bases, and 17 bases stayed unmatched.

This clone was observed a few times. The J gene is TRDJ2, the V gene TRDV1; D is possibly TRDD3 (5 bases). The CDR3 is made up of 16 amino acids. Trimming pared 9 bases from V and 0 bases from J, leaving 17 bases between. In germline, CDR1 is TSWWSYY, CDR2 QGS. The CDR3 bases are TGTGCTCTATTCGGGGGTCCATATTCTTTGACAGCACAACTCTTCTTT. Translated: CALFGGPYSLTAQLFF.

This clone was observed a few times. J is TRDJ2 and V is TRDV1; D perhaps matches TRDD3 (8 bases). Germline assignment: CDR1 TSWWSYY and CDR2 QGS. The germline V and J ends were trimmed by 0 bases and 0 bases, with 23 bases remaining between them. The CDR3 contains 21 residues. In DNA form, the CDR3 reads TGTGCTCTTGGGGAACTTACCCTTCCTGCTCTACTGGGGGCTTTGACAGCACAACTCTTCTTT. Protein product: CALGELTLPALLGALTAQLFF.

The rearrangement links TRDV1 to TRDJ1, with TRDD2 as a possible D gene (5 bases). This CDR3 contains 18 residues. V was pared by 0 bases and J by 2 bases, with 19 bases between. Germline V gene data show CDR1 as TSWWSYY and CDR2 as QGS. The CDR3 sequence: CALGELGRFLGLTDKLIF. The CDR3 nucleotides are TGTGCTCTTGGGGAACTAGGCCGATTCCTCGGACTGACCGATAAACTCATCTTT.

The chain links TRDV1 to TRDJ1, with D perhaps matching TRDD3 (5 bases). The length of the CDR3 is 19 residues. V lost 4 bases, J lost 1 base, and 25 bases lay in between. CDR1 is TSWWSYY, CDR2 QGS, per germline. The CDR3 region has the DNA TGTGCTCTTGGGGGCGCTTTCGGCGGGGGCTACGAGGGCACCGATAAACTCATCTTT. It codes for CALGGAFGGGYEGTDKLIF.

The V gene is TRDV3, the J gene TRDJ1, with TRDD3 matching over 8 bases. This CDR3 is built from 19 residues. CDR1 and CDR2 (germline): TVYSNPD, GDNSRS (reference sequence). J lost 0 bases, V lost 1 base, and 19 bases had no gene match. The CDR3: CAFITPKRDTYLYTDKLIF. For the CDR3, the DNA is TGTGCCTTTATCACTCCTAAGAGGGATACGTACCTATACACCGATAAACTCATCTTT.

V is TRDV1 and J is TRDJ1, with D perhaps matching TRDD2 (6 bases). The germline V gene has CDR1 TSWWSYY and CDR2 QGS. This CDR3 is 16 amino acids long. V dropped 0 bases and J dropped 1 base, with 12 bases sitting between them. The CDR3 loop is CALGELRPTTTDKLIF. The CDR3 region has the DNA TGTGCTCTTGGGGAACTGCGTCCTACCACCACCGATAAACTCATCTTT.

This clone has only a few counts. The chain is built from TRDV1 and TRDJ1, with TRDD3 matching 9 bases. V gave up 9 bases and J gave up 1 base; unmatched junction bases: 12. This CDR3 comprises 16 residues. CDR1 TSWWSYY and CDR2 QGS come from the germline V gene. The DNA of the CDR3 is TGTGCTCTCAACGTACTGGGGATACGCGTCACCGATAAACTCATCTTT. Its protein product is CALNVLGIRVTDKLIF.

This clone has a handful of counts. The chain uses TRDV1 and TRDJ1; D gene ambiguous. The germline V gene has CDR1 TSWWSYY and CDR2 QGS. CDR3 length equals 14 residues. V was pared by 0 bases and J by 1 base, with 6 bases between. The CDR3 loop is CALGELRGTDKLIF. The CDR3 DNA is TGTGCTCTTGGGGAACTAAGGGGCACCGATAAACTCATCTTT.

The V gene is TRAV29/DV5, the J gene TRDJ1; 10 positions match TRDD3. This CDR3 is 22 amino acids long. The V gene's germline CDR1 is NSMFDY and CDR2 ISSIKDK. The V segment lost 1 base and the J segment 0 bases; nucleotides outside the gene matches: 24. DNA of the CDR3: TGTGCAGCAAGCCTTACGGGATATATCCGGGGGATACGACCTGAGTACACCGATAAACTCATCTTT. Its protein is CAASLTGYIRGIRPEYTDKLIF. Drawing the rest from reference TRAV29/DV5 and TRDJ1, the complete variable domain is DQQVKQNSPSLSVQEGRISILNCDYTNSMFDYFLWYKKYPAEGPTFLISISSIKDKNEDGRFTVFLNKSAKHLSLHIVPSQPGDSAVYFCAASLTGYIRGIRPEYTDKLIFGKGTRVTVEP.

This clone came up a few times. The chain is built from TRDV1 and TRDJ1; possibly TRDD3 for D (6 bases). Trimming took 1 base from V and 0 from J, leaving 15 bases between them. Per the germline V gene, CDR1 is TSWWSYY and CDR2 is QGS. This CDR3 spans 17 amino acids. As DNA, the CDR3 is TGTGCTCTTGGGGAACCCCTAGACTGGGCCTACACCGATAAACTCATCTTT. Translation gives CALGEPLDWAYTDKLIF.

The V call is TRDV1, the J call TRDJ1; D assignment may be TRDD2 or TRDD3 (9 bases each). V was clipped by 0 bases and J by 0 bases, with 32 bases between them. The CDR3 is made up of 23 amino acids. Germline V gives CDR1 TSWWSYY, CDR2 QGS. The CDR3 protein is CALGELPFLPSYWGTMYTDKLIF. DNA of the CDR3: TGTGCTCTTGGGGAACTCCCCTTCCTACCGTCTTACTGGGGGACAATGTACACCGATAAACTCATCTTT.

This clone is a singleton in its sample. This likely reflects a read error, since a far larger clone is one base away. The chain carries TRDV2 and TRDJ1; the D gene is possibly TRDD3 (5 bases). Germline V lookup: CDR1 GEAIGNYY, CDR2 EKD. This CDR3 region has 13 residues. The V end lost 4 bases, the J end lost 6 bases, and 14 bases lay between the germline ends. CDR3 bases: TGTGCCTGTGAAAGACTGGAGTCTAATAAACTCATCTTT. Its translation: CACERLESNKLIF.

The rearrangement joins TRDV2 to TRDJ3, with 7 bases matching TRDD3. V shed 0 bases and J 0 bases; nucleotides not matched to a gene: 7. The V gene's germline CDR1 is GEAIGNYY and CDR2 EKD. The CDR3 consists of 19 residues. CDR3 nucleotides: TGTGCCTGTGACACCGCTGGGGGTTCAAGCTCCTGGGACACCCGACAGATGTTTTTC. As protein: CACDTAGGSSSWDTRQMFF.